This is a list of T cell receptor beta chains from one sample in a study of cytomegalovirus exposure and HLA in healthy donors. The protocol was immunoSEQ multiplex PCR, while the TCRdb copy is restricted to in-frame clones and leaves out a portion. The sample holds 95,000 to 150,000 clones; around 66% are singletons and the top ten take 6.5% to 9.5%. The sample taken for sequencing was PBMCs. The receptors derive from a middle-aged woman in good health and CMV-seropositive. Each CDR3 is given with its conserved first and last residue. The D gene is left open where the match is weak. Size tells how often a clone was seen (once, few, many) or the class of an expanded clone, and some rows leave it out.

J | size | V | D | DNA | CDR3
TRBJ1-2 | NA | TRBV10-2 | TRBD1 | TGCGCCAGCAGTGAGCGGGGGGGGACAGGGTATGGCTACACCTTC | CASSERGGTGYGYTF
TRBJ1-5 | NA | TRBV19 | TRBD1 | TGTGCCAGTAGTATTTTTTTGGGGACAGGGGGCTATCAGCCCCAGCATTTT | CASSIFLGTGGYQPQHF
TRBJ1-2 | few | TRBV29-1 | TRBD1 | TGCAGCGTTGAAGTGGACAGGGTGGGCTATGGCTACACCTTC | CSVEVDRVGYGYTF
TRBJ1-1 | few | TRBV28 | NA | TGTGCCAGCAGTCAAGGCCAGGGCACTGAAGCTTTCTTT | CASSQGQGTEAFF
TRBJ2-7 | NA | TRBV6-1 | NA | TGTGCCAGCAGCTCCGGGACATTTTACGAGCAGTACTTC | CASSSGTFYEQYF
TRBJ1-2 | NA | TRBV15 | TRBD1 | TGTGCCACCAGCATGTACCCCGGGACAGCCAAAAACTATGGCTACACCTTC | CATSMYPGTAKNYGYTF
TRBJ2-5 | NA | TRBV12-5 | TRBD2 | TGTGCTAGTGGTGTGGGGACTAGCGGGGCCCACCAAGAGACCCAGTACTTC | CASGVGTSGAHQETQYF
TRBJ1-5 | NA | TRBV30 | NA | TGTGCCTGGAGTACCCAGGGTAGTCAGCCCCAGCATTTT | CAWSTQGSQPQHF
TRBJ2-3 | few | TRBV7-9 | TRBD2 | TGTGCCAGCAGCTTTAAAGCGGGGTCTAGCACAGATACGCAGTATTTT | CASSFKAGSSTDTQYF
TRBJ2-7 | NA | TRBV7-2 | TRBD2 | TGTGCCAGCAGCTTAGACTGGGGAGCGGGGGGGGGAGAGCAGTACTTC | CASSLDWGAGGGEQYF
TRBJ2-5 | NA | TRBV19 | NA | TGTGCCAGTAGTATCCGGGGTCTCCCCAAACAAGGGACCCAGTACTTC | CASSIRGLPKQGTQYF
TRBJ1-3 | NA | TRBV6-5 | NA | TGTGCCAGTTCCCTCGGGATCTCTGGAAACACCATATATTTT | CASSLGISGNTIYF
TRBJ1-1 | NA | TRBV2 | NA | TGTGCCAGCAGTGAAGTCGGGGGGAGCGACACTGAAGCTTTCTTT | CASSEVGGSDTEAFF
TRBJ1-1 | NA | TRBV18 | TRBD1 | TGTGCCAGCTACCAGACAGGGGTTTTAGCTGAAGCTTTCTTT | CASYQTGVLAEAFF
TRBJ2-7 | NA | TRBV7-9 | TRBD1 | TGTGCCAGCAGCGCGGACAGGGCTGACTACGAGCAGTACTTC | CASSADRADYEQYF
TRBJ2-6 | NA | TRBV5-6 | TRBD1 | TGTGCCAGCAGGCACAGGGGAGCTGGGGCCAACGTCCTGACTTTC | CASRHRGAGANVLTF
TRBJ1-4 | NA | TRBV27 | TRBD1 | TGTGCCAGGGTCCCGGGACAGAAGAATGAAAAACTGTTTTTT | CARVPGQKNEKLFF
TRBJ2-1 | NA | TRBV7-9 | TRBD1 | TGTGCCAGCTGGGGACAGATGTACAATGAGCAGTTCTTC | CASWGQMYNEQFF
TRBJ1-1 | NA | TRBV15 | NA | TGTGCCACCAGCAGGATGGGAGGGGGTGACACTGAAGCTTTCTTT | CATSRMGGGDTEAFF
TRBJ1-2 | NA | TRBV6-5 | TRBD1 | TGTGCCAGCAGTTACTCAGGGACAGATCTTCCCTATGGCTACACCTTC | CASSYSGTDLPYGYTF
TRBJ2-1 | once | TRBV5-1 | TRBD1 | TGCGCCAGCAGCATCGGACAGGGGGGGAATGAGCAGTTCTTC | CASSIGQGGNEQFF
TRBJ1-2 | NA | TRBV28 | NA | TGTGCCAGCAGTTTTTCTCCGAACGGTGGCTACACCTTC | CASSFSPNGGYTF
TRBJ2-5 | NA | TRBV28 | NA | TGTGCCAGCAGTTCGACCGGGAACACTGGAAAGACCCAGTACTTC | CASSSTGNTGKTQYF
TRBJ1-2 | NA | TRBV7-2 | TRBD1 | TGTGCCAGCAGCTTAGGCAGGGGGCTAGGCTACACCTTC | CASSLGRGLGYTF
TRBJ2-5 | NA | TRBV5-1 | TRBD1 | TGCGCCAGCAGCTTGACAGGGGACCAAGAGACCCAGTACTTC | CASSLTGDQETQYF
TRBJ1-2 | NA | TRBV4-1 | TRBD1 | TGCGCCAGCAGCCAAACCCGGGACAGGGGGGACTATGGCTACACCTTC | CASSQTRDRGDYGYTF
TRBJ1-1 | few | TRBV27 | NA | TGTGCCAGCAGTTTATCCGGTTTGCGGAGGACTGAAGCTTTCTTT | CASSLSGLRRTEAFF
TRBJ1-2 | NA | TRBV6-6 | NA | TGTGCCAGCATAAGGGGAGGGGGAGTGAACTATGGCTACCCCTTC | CASIRGGGVNYGYPF
TRBJ2-1 | NA | TRBV6-1 | TRBD1 | TGTGCCAGCAGCGAAGGACAGGGGAGCTACAATGAGCAGTTCTTC | CASSEGQGSYNEQFF
TRBJ1-5 | NA | TRBV11-2 | NA | TGTGCCAGCAGCCTATCTCTTAATAGCAATCAGCCCCAGCATTTT | CASSLSLNSNQPQHF
TRBJ2-2 | NA | TRBV9 | TRBD2 | TGTGCCAGCGGGGGATTTACTAGCGGGAGCAACACCGGGGAGCTGTTTTTT | CASGGFTSGSNTGELFF